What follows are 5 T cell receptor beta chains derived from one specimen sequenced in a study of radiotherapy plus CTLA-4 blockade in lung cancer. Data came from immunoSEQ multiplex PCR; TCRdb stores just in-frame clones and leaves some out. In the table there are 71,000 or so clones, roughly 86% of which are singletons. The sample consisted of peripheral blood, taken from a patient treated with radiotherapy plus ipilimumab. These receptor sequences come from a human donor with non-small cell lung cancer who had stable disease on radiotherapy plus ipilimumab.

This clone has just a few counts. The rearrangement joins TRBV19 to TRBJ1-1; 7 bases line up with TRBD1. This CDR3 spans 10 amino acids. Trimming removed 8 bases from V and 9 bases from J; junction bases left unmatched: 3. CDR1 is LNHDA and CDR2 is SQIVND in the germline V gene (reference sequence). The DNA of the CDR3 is TGTGCCAGTGGGGACAGTAAAGCTTTCTTT. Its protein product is CASGDSKAFF.

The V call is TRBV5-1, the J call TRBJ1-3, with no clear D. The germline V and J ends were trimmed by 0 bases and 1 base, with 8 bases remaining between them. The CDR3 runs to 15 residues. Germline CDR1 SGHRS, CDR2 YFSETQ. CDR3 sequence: CASSLDRYSGNTIYF. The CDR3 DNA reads TGCGCCAGCAGCTTGGATCGGTATTCTGGAAACACCATATATTTT.

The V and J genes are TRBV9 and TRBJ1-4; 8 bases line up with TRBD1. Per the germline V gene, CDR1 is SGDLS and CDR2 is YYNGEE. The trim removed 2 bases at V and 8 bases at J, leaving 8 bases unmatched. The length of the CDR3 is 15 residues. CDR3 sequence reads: CASSVRDRGSEKLFF. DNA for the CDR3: TGTGCCAGCAGCGTCAGAGACAGGGGAAGCGAAAAACTGTTTTTT.

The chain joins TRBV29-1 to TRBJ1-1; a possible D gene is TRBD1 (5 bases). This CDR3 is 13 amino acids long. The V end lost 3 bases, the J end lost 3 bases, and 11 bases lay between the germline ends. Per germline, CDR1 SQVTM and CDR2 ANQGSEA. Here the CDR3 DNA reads TGCAGCGTTGACCCCCGGGGGGACACTGAAGCTTTCTTT. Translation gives CSVDPRGDTEAFF.

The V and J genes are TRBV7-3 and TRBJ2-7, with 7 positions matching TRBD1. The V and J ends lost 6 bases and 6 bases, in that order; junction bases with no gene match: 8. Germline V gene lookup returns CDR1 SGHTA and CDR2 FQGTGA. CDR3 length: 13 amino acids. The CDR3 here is CASSQGQFGEQYF. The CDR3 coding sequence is TGTGCCAGCAGTCAGGGACAGTTTGGCGAGCAGTACTTC.